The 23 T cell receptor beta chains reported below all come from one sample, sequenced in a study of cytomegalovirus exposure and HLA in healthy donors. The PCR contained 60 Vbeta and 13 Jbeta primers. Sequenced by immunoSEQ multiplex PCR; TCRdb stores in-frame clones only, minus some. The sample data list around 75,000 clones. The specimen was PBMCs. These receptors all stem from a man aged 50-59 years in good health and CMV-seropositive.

The CDR3 is CASRRGTTEAFF. DNA for the CDR3: TGTGCCAGCAGGCGCGGGACCACTGAAGCTTTCTTT. The J gene is TRBJ1-1, the V gene TRBV28; D is possibly TRBD1 (5 bases). Between the trimmed V and J ends, which lost 6 bases and 4 bases, there was a span of 9 bases. Germline V gene sequence: CDR1 MDHEN, CDR2 SYDVKM. The CDR3 is made up of 12 amino acids. Based on the CDR3 plus reference TRBV28 and TRBJ1-1, the full variable domain is DVKVTQSSRYLVKRTGEKVFLECVQDMDHENMFWYRQDPGLGLRLIYFSYDVKMKEKGDIPEGYSVSREKKERFSLILESASTNQTSMYLCASRRGTTEAFFGQGTRLTVV.

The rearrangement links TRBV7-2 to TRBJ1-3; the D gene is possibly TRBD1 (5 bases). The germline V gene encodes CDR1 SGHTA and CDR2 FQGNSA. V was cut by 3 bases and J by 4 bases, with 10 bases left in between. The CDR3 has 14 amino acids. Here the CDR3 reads CASSFDQGGNTIYF. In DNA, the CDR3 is TGTGCCAGCAGCTTTGACCAGGGAGGAAACACCATATATTTT.

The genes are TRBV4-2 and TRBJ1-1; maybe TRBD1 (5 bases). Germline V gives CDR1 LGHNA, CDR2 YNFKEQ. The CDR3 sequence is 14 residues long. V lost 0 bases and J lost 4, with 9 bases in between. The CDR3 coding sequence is TGTGCCAGCAGCCAAGAAAGCGGGGCCACTGAAGCTTTCTTT. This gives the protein CASSQESGATEAFF.

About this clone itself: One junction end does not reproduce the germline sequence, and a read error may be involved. The CDR3: CASSQPDTGTYKEQFF. DNA for the CDR3: TGCGCCAGCAGCCAACCTGATACAGGGACCTACAAGGAGCAGTTCTTC. The chain combines TRBV4-1 with TRBJ2-1, with D possibly matching TRBD1 (6 bases). Germline V gene data show CDR1 as MGHRA and CDR2 as YSYEKL. This CDR3 has 16 residues.

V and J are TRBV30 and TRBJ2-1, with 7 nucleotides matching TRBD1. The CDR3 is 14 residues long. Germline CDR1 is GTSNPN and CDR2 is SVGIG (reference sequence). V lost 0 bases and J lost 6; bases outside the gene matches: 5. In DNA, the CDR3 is TGTGCCTGGAGTGTACTTACAGGGGTCAATGAGCAGTTCTTC. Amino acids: CAWSVLTGVNEQFF. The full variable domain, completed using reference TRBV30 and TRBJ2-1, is SQTIHQWPATLVQPVGSPLSLECTVEGTSNPNLYWYRQAAGRGLQLLFYSVGIGQISSEVPQNLSASRPQDRQFILSSKKLLLSDSGFYLCAWSVLTGVNEQFFGPGTRLTVL.

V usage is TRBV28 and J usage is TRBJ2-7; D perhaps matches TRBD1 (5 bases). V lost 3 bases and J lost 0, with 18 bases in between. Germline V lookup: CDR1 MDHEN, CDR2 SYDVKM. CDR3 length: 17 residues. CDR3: CASSFPGAGASSYEQYF. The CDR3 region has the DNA TGTGCCAGCAGTTTCCCTGGGGCCGGTGCGAGCTCCTACGAGCAGTACTTC.

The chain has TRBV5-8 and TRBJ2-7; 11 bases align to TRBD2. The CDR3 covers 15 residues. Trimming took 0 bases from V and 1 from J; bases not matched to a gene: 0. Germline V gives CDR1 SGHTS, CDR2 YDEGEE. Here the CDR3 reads CASSLGTSGSYEQYF. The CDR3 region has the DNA TGTGCCAGCAGCTTGGGGACTAGCGGGTCCTACGAGCAGTACTTC.

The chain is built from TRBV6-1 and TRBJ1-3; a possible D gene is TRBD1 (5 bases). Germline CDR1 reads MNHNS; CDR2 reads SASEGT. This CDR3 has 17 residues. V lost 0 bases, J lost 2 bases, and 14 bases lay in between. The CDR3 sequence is CASSEAHPTAPGNTIYF. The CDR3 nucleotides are TGTGCCAGCAGTGAAGCGCACCCGACAGCCCCTGGAAACACCATATATTTT.

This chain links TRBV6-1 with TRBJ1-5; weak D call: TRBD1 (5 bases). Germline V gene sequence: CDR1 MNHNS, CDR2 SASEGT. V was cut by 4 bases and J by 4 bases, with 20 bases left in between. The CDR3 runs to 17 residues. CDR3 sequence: CASSALPRQQGNQPQHF. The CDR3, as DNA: TGTGCCAGCAGTGCCCTCCCTCGACAGCAAGGGAATCAGCCCCAGCATTTT.

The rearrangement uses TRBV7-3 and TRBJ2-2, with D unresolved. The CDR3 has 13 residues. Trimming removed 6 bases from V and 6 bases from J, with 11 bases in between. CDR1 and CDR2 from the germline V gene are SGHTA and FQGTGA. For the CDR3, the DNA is TGTGCCAGCAGGAGCGTGGGTGCCGGGGAGCTGTTTTTT. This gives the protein CASRSVGAGELFF.

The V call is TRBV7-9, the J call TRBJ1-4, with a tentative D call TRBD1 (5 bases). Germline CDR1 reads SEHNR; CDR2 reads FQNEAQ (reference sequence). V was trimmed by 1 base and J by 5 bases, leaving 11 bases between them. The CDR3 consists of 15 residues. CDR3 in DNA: TGTGCCAGCAGCTTAGGGCGGGACGGAAATGAAAAACTGTTTTTT. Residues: CASSLGRDGNEKLFF. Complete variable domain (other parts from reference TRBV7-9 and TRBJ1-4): DTGVSQNPRHKITKRGQNVTFRCDPISEHNRLYWYRQTLGQGPEFLTYFQNEAQLEKSRLLSDRFSAERPKGSFSTLEIQRTEQGDSAMYLCASSLGRDGNEKLFFGSGTQLSVL.

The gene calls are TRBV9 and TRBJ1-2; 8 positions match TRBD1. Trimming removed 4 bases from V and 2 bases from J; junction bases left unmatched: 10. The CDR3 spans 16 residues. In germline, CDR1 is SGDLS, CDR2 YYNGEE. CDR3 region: CASSFPETGVNYGYTF. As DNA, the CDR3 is TGTGCCAGCAGCTTCCCAGAGACAGGGGTAAACTATGGCTACACCTTC.

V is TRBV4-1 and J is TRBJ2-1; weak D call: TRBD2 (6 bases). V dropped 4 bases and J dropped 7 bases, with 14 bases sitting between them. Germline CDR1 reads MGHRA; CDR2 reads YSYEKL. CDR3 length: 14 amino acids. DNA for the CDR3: TGCGCCAGCAGCCTCCAGACGGGGGTAAATGAGCAGTTCTTC. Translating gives CASSLQTGVNEQFF.

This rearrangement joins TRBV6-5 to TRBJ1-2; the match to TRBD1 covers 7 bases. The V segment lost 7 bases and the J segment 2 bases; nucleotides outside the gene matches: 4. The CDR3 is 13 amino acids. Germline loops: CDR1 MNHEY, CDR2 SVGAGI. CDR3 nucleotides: TGTGCCAGCACCATGGGACAGAACTATGGCTACACCTTC. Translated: CASTMGQNYGYTF.

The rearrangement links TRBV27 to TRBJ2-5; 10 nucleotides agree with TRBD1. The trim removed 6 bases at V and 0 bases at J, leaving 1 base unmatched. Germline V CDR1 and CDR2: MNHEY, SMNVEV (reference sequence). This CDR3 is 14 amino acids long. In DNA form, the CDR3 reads TGTGCCAGCAGGGGGACAGGGGACCAAGAGACCCAGTACTTC. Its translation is CASRGTGDQETQYF.

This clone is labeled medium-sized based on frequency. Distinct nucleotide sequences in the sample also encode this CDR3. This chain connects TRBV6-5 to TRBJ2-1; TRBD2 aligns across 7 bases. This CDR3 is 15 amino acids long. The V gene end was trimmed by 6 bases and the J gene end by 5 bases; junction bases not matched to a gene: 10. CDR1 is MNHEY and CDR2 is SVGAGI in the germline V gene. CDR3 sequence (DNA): TGTGCCAGCAGCCAAGAGCCTAGCGGCAACAATGAGCAGTTCTTC. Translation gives CASSQEPSGNNEQFF.

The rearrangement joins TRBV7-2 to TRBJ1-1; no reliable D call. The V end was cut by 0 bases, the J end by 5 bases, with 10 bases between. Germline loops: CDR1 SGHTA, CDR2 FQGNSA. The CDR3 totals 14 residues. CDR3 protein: CASSLAGRGTEAFF. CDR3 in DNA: TGTGCCAGCAGCTTAGCAGGTAGAGGAACTGAAGCTTTCTTT.

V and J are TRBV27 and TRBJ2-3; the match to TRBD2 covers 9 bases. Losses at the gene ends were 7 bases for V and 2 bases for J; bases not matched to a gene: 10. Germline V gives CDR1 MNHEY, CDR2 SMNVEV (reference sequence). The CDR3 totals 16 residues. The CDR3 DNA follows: TGTGCCAGCACCCCTGGTAGCGGGGGTTACACAGATACGCAGTATTTT. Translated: CASTPGSGGYTDTQYF.

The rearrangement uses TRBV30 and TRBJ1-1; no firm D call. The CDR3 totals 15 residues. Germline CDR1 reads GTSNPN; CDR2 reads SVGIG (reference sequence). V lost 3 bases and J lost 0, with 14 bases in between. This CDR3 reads CAWSPITRLNTEAFF. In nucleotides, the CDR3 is TGTGCCTGGAGCCCGATCACCCGGTTGAACACTGAAGCTTTCTTT.

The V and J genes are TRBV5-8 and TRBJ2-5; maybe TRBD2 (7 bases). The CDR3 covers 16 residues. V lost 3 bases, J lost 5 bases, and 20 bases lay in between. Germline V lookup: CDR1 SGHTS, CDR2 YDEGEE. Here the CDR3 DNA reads TGTGCCAGCAGCTCCGGGGAAAGGGGGGGCCAGGAGACCCAGTACTTC. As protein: CASSSGERGGQETQYF.

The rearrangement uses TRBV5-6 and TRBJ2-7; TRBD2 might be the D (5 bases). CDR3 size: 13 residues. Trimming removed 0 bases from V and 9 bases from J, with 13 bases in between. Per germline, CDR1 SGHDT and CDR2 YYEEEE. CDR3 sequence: CASSLAEGLGQYV. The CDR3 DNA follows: TGTGCCAGCAGCTTGGCCGAGGGTCTCGGGCAGTACGTC.

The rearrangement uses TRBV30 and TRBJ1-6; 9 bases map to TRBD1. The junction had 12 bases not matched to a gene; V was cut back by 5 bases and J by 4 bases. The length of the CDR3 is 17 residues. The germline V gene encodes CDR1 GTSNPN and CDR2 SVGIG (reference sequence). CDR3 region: CAWATGTGILYNSPLHF. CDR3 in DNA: TGTGCCTGGGCTACCGGGACAGGGATCTTGTATAATTCACCCCTCCACTTT. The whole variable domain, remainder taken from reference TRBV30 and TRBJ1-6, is SQTIHQWPATLVQPVGSPLSLECTVEGTSNPNLYWYRQAAGRGLQLLFYSVGIGQISSEVPQNLSASRPQDRQFILSSKKLLLSDSGFYLCAWATGTGILYNSPLHFGNGTRLTVT.

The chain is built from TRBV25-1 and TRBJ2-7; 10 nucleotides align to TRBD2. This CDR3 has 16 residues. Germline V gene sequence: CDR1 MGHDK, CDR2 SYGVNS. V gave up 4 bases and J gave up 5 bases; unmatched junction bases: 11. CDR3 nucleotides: TGTGCCAGCAGTGGAAAGAGCGGGAGGGCTTTTAACGAGCAGTACTTC. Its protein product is CASSGKSGRAFNEQYF.